This TCR beta chain stems from a study of T cells in Graves' hyperthyroidism and ophthalmopathy. TCR beta CDR3 regions were amplified from RNA. The HTBI set primed first-round TCR CDR3 RT-PCR. One entry per CDR3 protein results from TCRdb running MiXCR on the multiplex PCR reads. The repertoire holds hundreds of thousands of distinct CDR3 sequences, with 14% as singletons. Exclusion criteria comprised uncontrolled infection, other autoimmune disease, pregnancy or lactation. V was clipped by 4 bases and J by 2 bases, with 15 bases between them. CDR1 is SGHTA, CDR2 FQGNSA, per germline. The length of the CDR3 is 15 residues. This clonotype was seen many times.

The chain couples TRBV7-2 to TRBJ2-7; D might be TRBD1 (6 bases). Sequencing was done on a sample of blood. The sequence derives from a young woman with Graves' hyperthyroidism. CDR3 sequence reads: CASSSKATGTYEQYF. The CDR3, as DNA: TGTGCCAGCAGCTCTAAAGCGACAGGAACCTACGAGCAGTACTTC.